The rows below give T cell receptor beta chains drawn from one sample of a study of cytomegalovirus exposure and HLA in healthy donors. Repertoires were generated with immunoSEQ multiplex PCR, while TCRdb's copy carries only in-frame clones and drops some. The sample includes 150,000 to 200,000 clones, 71% seen only once; the top ten take roughly 1.6%. Specimen: PBMCs. The source is a girl aged 5-17 years in good health and CMV-seronegative. CDR3s include the opening cysteine and the closing phenylalanine or tryptophan. The D gene is left open where the match is weak. For some rows the clone size is stated as once, few or many, or as a class when expanded; others skip it.

j_call | clone_size | d_call | v_call | cdr3_aa | cdr3_nt
TRBJ1-1 | . | . | TRBV6-1 | CASSQGLNTEAFF | TGTGCCAGCAGCCAGGGCTTGAACACTGAAGCTTTCTTT
TRBJ1-1 | . | . | TRBV30 | CAWSAEIDTEAFF | TGTGCCTGGAGTGCGGAGATAGACACTGAAGCTTTCTTT
TRBJ2-7 | . | . | TRBV5-4 | CASRTDSYEQYF | TGTGCCAGCAGAACAGACTCCTACGAGCAGTACTTC
TRBJ1-1 | . | TRBD1 | TRBV7-6 | CASSMWDSQRSTEAFF | TGTGCCAGCAGCATGTGGGACAGCCAGAGGAGCACTGAAGCTTTCTTT
TRBJ2-7 | once | TRBD1 | TRBV13 | CASTPGGGGEQYF | TGTGCCAGCACTCCAGGGGGTGGGGGCGAGCAGTACTTC
TRBJ2-7 | . | . | TRBV25-1 | CASSRGAFEQYF | TGTGCCAGCAGCCGGGGTGCTTTCGAGCAGTACTTC
TRBJ1-2 | . | TRBD1 | TRBV9 | CASSPRGQGVLGGYTF | TGTGCCAGCAGCCCCCGAGGACAGGGGGTTTTAGGTGGCTACACCTTC
TRBJ2-5 | few | TRBD1 | TRBV27 | CASSAMGQGGVRGETQYF | TGTGCCAGCAGTGCGATGGGACAGGGTGGAGTCAGGGGAGAGACCCAGTACTTC
TRBJ1-3 | . | . | TRBV9 | CASSVSLGNTIYF | TGTGCCAGCAGCGTGTCTCTTGGAAACACCATATATTTT
TRBJ2-7 | . | TRBD1 | TRBV25-1 | CASSNSRGPSYEQYF | TGTGCCAGCAGTAACTCCAGGGGGCCTTCCTACGAGCAGTACTTC
TRBJ1-1 | . | . | TRBV4-1 | CASSQEARRVGTEAFF | TGCGCCAGCAGCCAAGAGGCCCGCCGGGTGGGCACTGAAGCTTTCTTT
TRBJ2-7 | . | TRBD1 | TRBV5-4 | CASSFGQGASYEQYF | TGTGCCAGCAGCTTTGGACAGGGGGCATCCTACGAGCAGTACTTC
TRBJ1-1 | . | . | TRBV11-1 | CASSPPRENTEAFF | TGTGCCAGCAGCCCCCCCCGGGAGAACACTGAAGCTTTCTTT
TRBJ2-7 | . | TRBD2 | TRBV19 | CASRSSGGSYEQYF | TGTGCCAGTAGGTCTAGCGGGGGCTCCTACGAGCAGTACTTC
TRBJ1-2 | few | . | TRBV4-1 | CASSQVRTVTNYGYTF | TGCGCCAGCAGCCAAGTACGGACAGTCACTAACTATGGCTACACCTTC
TRBJ2-1 | . | TRBD1 | TRBV5-6 | CASTDRGHEQFF | TGTGCCAGCACCGACAGGGGCCATGAGCAGTTCTTC
TRBJ1-2 | . | . | TRBV6-5 | CASSYNINYGYTF | TGTGCCAGCAGTTATAATATTAACTATGGCTACACCTTC
TRBJ2-7 | . | TRBD2 | TRBV20-1 | CSASAGDEQYF | TGCAGTGCTAGTGCGGGGGACGAGCAGTACTTC
TRBJ2-5 | . | . | TRBV29-1 | CSVQRAGWETQYF | TGCAGCGTGCAACGGGCGGGATGGGAGACCCAGTACTTC
TRBJ2-1 | few | . | TRBV4-1 | CASSQILSGRYLANEQFF | TGCGCCAGCAGCCAAATTCTCAGTGGGAGGTATTTGGCAAATGAGCAGTTCTTC
TRBJ2-3 | . | . | TRBV27 | CASSLRGAWDTQYF | TGTGCCAGCAGTTTACGGGGGGCCTGGGATACGCAGTATTTT
TRBJ2-1 | . | . | TRBV4-1 | CASSQVEGNYNEQFF | TGCGCCAGCAGCCAAGTGGAGGGAAACTACAATGAGCAGTTCTTC
TRBJ2-5 | . | TRBD2 | TRBV4-1 | CASSHQGLGKETQYF | TGCGCCAGCAGCCATCAGGGACTAGGCAAAGAGACCCAGTACTTC
TRBJ1-1 | few | . | TRBV6-5 | CASSYSSRGNTEAFF | TGTGCCAGCAGTTACTCGTCCCGAGGGAACACTGAAGCTTTCTTT
TRBJ1-1 | . | . | TRBV4-1 | CASSSSAGGNTEAFF | TGCGCCAGCAGCTCAAGTGCCGGGGGGAACACTGAAGCTTTCTTT
TRBJ1-2 | . | . | TRBV30 | CAWVPHSYGYTF | TGTGCCTGGGTGCCACACAGCTATGGCTACACCTTC
TRBJ1-6 | . | TRBD1 | TRBV30 | CAWKGTVSPLHF | TGTGCCTGGAAGGGGACAGTGTCACCCCTCCACTTT
TRBJ2-3 | . | . | TRBV11-3 | CASSRQGSRTDTQYF | TGTGCCAGCAGCCGCCAGGGGTCCCGCACAGATACGCAGTATTTT